The T cell receptor (beta chain) described here comes from a study of T cells in tumors after PD-1 blockade (dated by TCRdb to the late 2010s). Study-level background: Exclusion criteria were prior checkpoint blockade, use of systemic immunosuppressants, or recent radiotherapy or other anti-cancer therapy within 4 weeks. Patients received pembrolizumab 200 mg every 3 weeks or cemiplimab 350 mg every 2 weeks. Some patients also continued taking vismodegib 150 mg daily during anti-PD-1 treatment. Peripheral blood samples averaged about 120,000 TCR templates (range about 22,000-260,000) and 35,000 to 40,000 unique clonotypes. The study performed paired single-cell RNA and TCR sequencing on site-matched tumors from BCC or SCC patients before and after anti-PD-1 therapy. Bulk TCR sequencing was performed on fewer than 13 peripheral blood samples from 5 patients to compare blood and tumor clonotypes. RECIST version 1.1 was used to assess clinical response. Study-wide findings and limitations: Around two fifths of the TCR clonotypes from tumors also showed up in blood, and some novel exhausted tumor clones were present in pre-treatment blood, which suggests peripheral recruitment. The source of novel T cell clones was not identified and could include lymphoid organs or rare unexpanded clones within the tumor or its periphery.

The immunoSEQ platform was used for deep TCRbeta sequencing. Under the source paper's analysis protocol: Only productive rearrangements were exported from the immunoSEQ Analyzer for further analysis. Bulk TCRbeta clonotypes were assigned T cell phenotypes by matching to single-cell RNA+TCR-seq clones sharing the same TCRbeta sequence. Tumor enrichment of a clone was calculated by dividing the clone's tumor frequency by the clone's PBMC frequency, both taken from bulk TCR sequencing. TCRs were sorted with GLIPH into specificity groups, meaning clusters of distinct TCRs that share CDR3 motifs and likely recognize common antigens. TCRdb took this table from immuneACCESS and kept in-frame rearrangements with V and J called. Such tables lack part of the clones; where checked against another copy, unresolved V genes explain under half of the gap, and the rest is unexplained. D and trimming come from the DNA, and the V and J calls and clone size come from that table. The sample table holds just under 65,000 clones, of which approximately 74% were seen once. The biggest ten clones account for approximately 4.8% of the sample.

As regards this clone: Its specific antigen is unknown. Base quality data are lacking; no much larger clone is found one base away.

CDR1 LNHDA and CDR2 SQIVND were looked up in the germline V gene (reference sequence). From cysteine to phenylalanine, the CDR3 is 13 amino acids long. Here the CDR3 DNA is all that survives: 39 bases in frame from base 1. Relative to germline, V is 5 bases shorter and J is 2 bases shorter, with 8 bases between their ends. The meaning of the sample's time point label: after anti-PD-1 therapy. Genomic DNA extracted from tumor biopsies or peripheral blood was used for bulk TCRbeta sequencing, with input ranging from roughly 616 ng to 6,004 ng. Every patient was a poor candidate for surgical resection and had histologically proven advanced or metastatic basal or squamous cell carcinoma. The basal cell carcinoma cohort was made up of roughly eleven patients, and bulk tumor TCR sequencing was performed for 8 or 9 of these patients.

This receptor was identified in a human donor with basal cell carcinoma. The sample in question was PBMCs, obtained after anti-PD-1 treatment. The sequence links TRBV19 to TRBJ2-3, with a weak D call of TRBD2 (5 bases match). The CDR3 has the sequence CASSGRNTDTQYF. The nucleotide sequence is TGTGCCAGTAGTGGGAGAAACACAGATACGCAGTATTTT.